One sample yielded the 27 T cell receptor beta chains listed below, sequenced in a study of shared clonotypes between healthy human individuals. Produced via immunoSEQ multiplex PCR; TCRdb's table is partial and in-frame only. This table has around 2,000,000 clones, about 95% appearing once. Terminally differentiated effector memory CD45RA+ cells were excluded from the naive CD8 cells, which were CD45RO-negative and positively selected for CCR7. Sequencing used naive CD8+ T cells sorted from blood. Every receptor here comes from a young man in good health.

The V and J genes are TRBV13 and TRBJ1-1; 11 bases match TRBD1. The CDR3 sequence is 13 residues long. CDR1 is PRHDT and CDR2 is FYEKMQ in the germline V gene (reference sequence). V trimming: 5 bases; J trimming: 7 bases; junction bases outside the gene matches: 3. The CDR3 reads CASSRDRGDEAFF. Here the CDR3 DNA reads TGTGCCAGCAGCAGGGACAGGGGGGATGAAGCTTTCTTT.

About this clone itself: Other DNA sequences of this sample code for an identical CDR3. This chain links TRBV10-2 with TRBJ2-7; D is uncertain. CDR3 size: 11 residues. V was clipped by 5 bases and J by 4 bases, with 6 bases between them. Per the germline V gene, CDR1 is WSHSY and CDR2 is SAAADI. CDR3 nucleotides: TGCGCCAGCAGTCCCGTGTACGAGCAGTACTTC. This codes for CASSPVYEQYF.

The rearrangement links TRBV28 to TRBJ1-2, with D maybe TRBD1 (5 bases). V was trimmed by 7 bases and J by 8 bases, leaving 14 bases between them. The germline V gene has CDR1 MDHEN and CDR2 SYDVKM. This CDR3 contains 12 residues. CDR3 sequence: CASNPGALGYTF. CDR3 coding DNA: TGTGCCAGCAACCCCGGGGCGCTCGGCTACACCTTC.

Comment on this clone: Other DNA sequences in this sample translate to the same CDR3. This chain joins TRBV4-3 and TRBJ2-7, with D possibly matching TRBD1 (6 bases). Germline V gene data show CDR1 as LGHNA and CDR2 as YSLEER. Trimming shortened V by 2 bases and J by 4 bases, and 9 bases separated the two germline ends. The CDR3 extends over 13 amino acids. CDR3 DNA: TGCGCCAGCAGCCAATCTACAGGGTACGAGCAGTACTTC. Its protein product is CASSQSTGYEQYF.

This chain links TRBV7-9 with TRBJ1-2, with 8 nucleotides matching TRBD1. V lost 5 bases, J lost 4 bases, and 9 bases stayed unmatched. The germline gives CDR1 SEHNR, CDR2 FQNEAQ (reference sequence). The CDR3 has 15 residues. The CDR3 DNA is TGTGCCAGCAGCGGAGTGGACAGGGATGGCTATGGCTACACCTTC. This encodes CASSGVDRDGYGYTF.

A single count supports this clone. Distinct nucleotide sequences in the sample also encode this CDR3. This rearrangement joins TRBV4-1 to TRBJ2-7; D not certain. CDR1 is MGHRA and CDR2 is YSYEKL in the germline V gene. The V end was cut by 1 base, the J end by 2 bases, with 9 bases between. The CDR3 spans 14 residues. The CDR3 DNA follows: TGCGCCAGCAGCCAAGTCGCGGAAACCTACGAGCAGTACTTC. Protein product: CASSQVAETYEQYF.

The CDR3 coding sequence is TGTGCCAGCAGCAAAGGACGGGGAGGGAAATTCGACGAGCAGTACTTC. Translated: CASSKGRGGKFDEQYF. The rearrangement links TRBV21-1 to TRBJ2-7; no check of the table's D call, TRBD2, against the DNA was made. TRBV21-1 is a pseudogene segment. This CDR3 has 16 residues.

The CDR3 region is CASRGTGSYEQYF. In nucleotides, the CDR3 is TGTGCCAGCAGGGGGACAGGCTCCTACGAGCAGTACTTC. The chain couples TRBV6-5 to TRBJ2-7; 8 nucleotides match TRBD1. J gave up 0 bases and V 6 bases, and 1 base lay outside the gene matches. The CDR3 length is 13 residues. Germline CDR1 and CDR2: MNHEY and SVGAGI.

The V call is TRBV6-1, the J call TRBJ2-3, with D hard to call. Germline V gene data show CDR1 as MNHNS and CDR2 as SASEGT. Trimming pared 1 base from V and 3 bases from J, leaving 5 bases between. This CDR3 has 13 residues. The CDR3 DNA reads TGTGCCAGCAGTGAAGAAGGGACAGATACGCAGTATTTT. This gives the protein CASSEEGTDTQYF.

This chain connects TRBV6-1 to TRBJ2-2; D unclear. V lost 2 bases and J lost 4, with 2 bases in between. This CDR3 has 12 residues. Germline CDR1 is MNHNS and CDR2 is SASEGT. In DNA, the CDR3 is TGTGCCAGCAGTGAAACCACCGGGGAGCTGTTTTTT. Translating gives CASSETTGELFF.

The chain recombines TRBV6-1 with TRBJ2-5; TRBD2 agrees at 7 bases. V shed 3 bases, J shed 2 bases, and the junction held 6 bases outside the gene matches. CDR3 size: 15 residues. CDR1 is MNHNS, CDR2 SASEGT, per germline. CDR3: CASSEVTSTQETQYF. CDR3 in DNA: TGTGCCAGCAGTGAGGTGACTAGCACTCAAGAGACCCAGTACTTC.

The genes are TRBV11-2 and TRBJ2-4; unclear D gene. This CDR3 has 14 amino acids. Germline V CDR1 and CDR2: SGHAT, FQNNGV. Trimming took 5 bases from V and 0 from J, leaving 8 bases between them. The CDR3 coding sequence is TGTGCCAGCAGCCCCCGACTAGCCAAAAACATTCAGTACTTC. Amino acids: CASSPRLAKNIQYF.

This sequence joins TRBV19 and TRBJ1-1; weak D call: TRBD1 (6 bases). This CDR3 spans 15 amino acids. V was cut by 3 bases and J by 0 bases, with 11 bases left in between. CDR1 and CDR2 from the germline V gene are LNHDA and SQIVND (reference sequence). DNA for the CDR3: TGTGCCAGTAGTATTATGGCAGGGGTGAACACTGAAGCTTTCTTT. Its protein is CASSIMAGVNTEAFF.

In DNA, the CDR3 is TGTGCCAAGCCGGGACAGGGAACAGATACGCAGTATTTT. Translated: CAKPGQGTDTQYF. This chain connects TRBV2 to TRBJ2-3; TRBD1 matches 9 bases. V gave up 10 bases and J gave up 3 bases; unmatched junction bases: 5. Per germline, CDR1 SNHLY and CDR2 FYNNEI. The length of the CDR3 is 13 residues.

V and J are TRBV9 and TRBJ2-7; TRBD1 might be the D (6 bases). V dropped 3 bases and J dropped 3 bases, with 19 bases sitting between them. Per germline, CDR1 SGDLS and CDR2 YYNGEE. The CDR3 sequence is 16 residues long. CDR3 coding DNA: TGTGCCAGCAGCGGAAGAGCAAGGACAGCGAGCTACGAGCAGTACTTC. Its translation is CASSGRARTASYEQYF.

The chain links TRBV15 to TRBJ2-7; the D is unclear. Deletions cut 5 bases from V and 5 bases from J, with 10 bases between. CDR3 length equals 12 residues. CDR1 and CDR2 from the germline V gene are LNHNV and YYDKDF (reference sequence). CDR3 amino acids: CATSETSNEQYF. DNA for the CDR3: TGTGCCACCAGCGAGACGTCCAACGAGCAGTACTTC.

The CDR3 coding sequence is TGCAGCGTTGAAGATGCGGTTACTAACTATGGCTACACCTTC. The encoded protein is CSVEDAVTNYGYTF. The chain is built from TRBV29-1 and TRBJ1-2; no reliable D call. Between the trimmed V and J ends, which lost 0 bases and 0 bases, there was a span of 8 bases. Germline lookup yields CDR1 SQVTM and CDR2 ANQGSEA. The length of the CDR3 is 14 residues. The full variable domain, with the rest looked up from reference TRBV29-1 and TRBJ1-2, is SAVISQKPSRDICQRGTSLTIQCQVDSQVTMMFWYRQQPGQSLTLIATANQGSEATYESGFVIDKFPISRPNLTFSTLTVSNMSPEDSSIYLCSVEDAVTNYGYTFGSGTRLTVV.

Notes on this clone: Additional DNA sequences in this sample encode the identical CDR3. The chain is built from TRBV7-9 and TRBJ1-2; 9 nucleotides agree with TRBD1. Germline CDR1 reads SEHNR; CDR2 reads FQNEAQ (reference sequence). CDR3 length: 14 residues. Losses at the gene ends were 1 base for V and 6 bases for J; bases not matched to a gene: 3. CDR3 in amino acids: CASSLGQGVNGYTF. CDR3 coding DNA: TGTGCCAGCAGCTTAGGACAGGGGGTAAATGGCTACACCTTC.

V and J are TRBV7-2 and TRBJ2-1; 7 bases are shared with TRBD2. The V gene end was trimmed by 4 bases and the J gene end by 2 bases; junction bases not matched to a gene: 5. CDR1 and CDR2 (germline): SGHTA, FQGNSA. The CDR3 has 15 amino acids. This chain's CDR3 is CASSSLAVPYNEQFF. In DNA, the CDR3 is TGTGCCAGCAGCTCGCTAGCGGTCCCCTACAATGAGCAGTTCTTC. The entire variable domain, with the rest obtained from reference TRBV7-2 and TRBJ2-1, is as follows: GAGVSQSPSNKVTEKGKDVELRCDPISGHTALYWYRQSLGQGLEFLIYFQGNSAPDKSGLPSDRFSAERTGGSVSTLTIQRTQQEDSAVYLCASSSLAVPYNEQFFGPGTRLTVL.

In this sample, this clone turned up once. The J gene is TRBJ2-7, the V gene TRBV18; 11 bases map to TRBD1. The CDR3 extends over 16 amino acids. J gave up 5 bases and V 5 bases, and 11 bases lay outside the gene matches. The germline V gene has CDR1 KGHSH and CDR2 LQKENI. This CDR3 is CASSMLPGQGVHEQYF. For the CDR3, the DNA is TGTGCCAGCTCAATGCTCCCGGGACAGGGGGTCCACGAGCAGTACTTC.

The gene calls are TRBV10-2 and TRBJ1-4; D ambiguous. CDR3 length equals 16 residues. The V end lost 2 bases, the J end lost 2 bases, and 12 bases lay between the germline ends. CDR1 is WSHSY, CDR2 SAAADI, per germline. The CDR3 is CASSERSGRTNEKLFF. In nucleotides, the CDR3 is TGCGCCAGCAGTGAGCGGTCCGGGAGGACTAATGAAAAACTGTTTTTT.

This clone was counted once. The same CDR3 also results from other DNA sequences found in this sample. The chain links TRBV5-1 to TRBJ2-7; D unresolved. V lost 2 bases and J lost 5, with 5 bases in between. CDR1 and CDR2 from the germline V gene are SGHRS and YFSETQ. The CDR3 extends over 11 amino acids. CDR3 region: CASSFGDEQYF. The CDR3 nucleotides read TGCGCCAGCAGCTTCGGTGACGAGCAGTACTTC.

The J gene is TRBJ2-3, the V gene TRBV7-9, with D tentatively TRBD1 or TRBD2 (5 bases each). The V gene's germline CDR1 is SEHNR and CDR2 FQNEAQ (reference sequence). Trimming left V 6 bases short and J 6 bases short, with 10 bases between. This CDR3 has 12 amino acids. CDR3 nucleotide sequence: TGTGCCAGCAGGAGAGGGGTGGATACGCAGTATTTT. This gives the protein CASRRGVDTQYF. Supplemented by reference TRBV7-9 and TRBJ2-3, the full variable domain reads DTGVSQNPRHKITKRGQNVTFRCDPISEHNRLYWYRQTLGQGPEFLTYFQNEAQLEKSRLLSDRFSAERPKGSFSTLEIQRTEQGDSAMYLCASRRGVDTQYFGPGTRLTVL.

This clone is a singleton in its sample. This sample also contains other DNA sequences that code for the same CDR3. In DNA form, the CDR3 reads TGTGCCAGCAGTTTGCCGGGGGACGAGCAGTACTTC. Amino acid sequence: CASSLPGDEQYF. The chain carries TRBV28 and TRBJ2-7, with D perhaps TRBD2 (6 bases). The CDR3 extends over 12 amino acids. Germline V gives CDR1 MDHEN, CDR2 SYDVKM. The ends were cut back, 3 bases at V and 5 bases at J, with 8 bases in the middle.

This clone was detected only once. This chain connects TRBV7-9 to TRBJ2-1, with 11 positions matching TRBD2. The CDR3 covers 17 residues. The germline V gene has CDR1 SEHNR and CDR2 FQNEAQ (reference sequence). Trimming cost V 4 bases and J 6 bases; bases outside gene matches: 11. DNA of the CDR3: TGTGCCAGCAGCTATCTAGCGGGAGGCCAGTACGGCAATGAGCAGTTCTTC. It translates to CASSYLAGGQYGNEQFF. Complete variable domain (other parts from reference TRBV7-9 and TRBJ2-1): DTGVSQNPRHKITKRGQNVTFRCDPISEHNRLYWYRQTLGQGPEFLTYFQNEAQLEKSRLLSDRFSAERPKGSFSTLEIQRTEQGDSAMYLCASSYLAGGQYGNEQFFGPGTRLTVL.

The CDR3 DNA follows: TGTGCCAGCCAACACGGGTTAAACACTGAAGCTTTCTTT. Protein product: CASQHGLNTEAFF. The chain is built from TRBV11-2 and TRBJ1-1; no firm D call. The CDR3 extends over 13 amino acids. Germline V gene lookup returns CDR1 SGHAT and CDR2 FQNNGV. The germline V and J ends were trimmed by 8 bases and 2 bases, with 12 bases remaining between them.

The V call is TRBV5-6, the J call TRBJ2-7; D is possibly TRBD2 (6 bases). V was clipped by 2 bases and J by 2 bases, with 14 bases between them. Germline CDR1 and CDR2: SGHDT and YYEEEE. This CDR3 is built from 15 residues. In DNA form, the CDR3 reads TGTGCCAGCAGCTTTCGGGGGTCTCCGACCTACGAGCAGTACTTC. Translating gives CASSFRGSPTYEQYF. Full variable domain (rest looked up from reference TRBV5-6 and TRBJ2-7): DAGVTQSPTHLIKTRGQQVTLRCSPKSGHDTVSWYQQALGQGPQFIFQYYEEEERQRGNFPDRFSGHQFPNYSSELNVNALLLGDSALYLCASSFRGSPTYEQYFGPGTRLTVT.